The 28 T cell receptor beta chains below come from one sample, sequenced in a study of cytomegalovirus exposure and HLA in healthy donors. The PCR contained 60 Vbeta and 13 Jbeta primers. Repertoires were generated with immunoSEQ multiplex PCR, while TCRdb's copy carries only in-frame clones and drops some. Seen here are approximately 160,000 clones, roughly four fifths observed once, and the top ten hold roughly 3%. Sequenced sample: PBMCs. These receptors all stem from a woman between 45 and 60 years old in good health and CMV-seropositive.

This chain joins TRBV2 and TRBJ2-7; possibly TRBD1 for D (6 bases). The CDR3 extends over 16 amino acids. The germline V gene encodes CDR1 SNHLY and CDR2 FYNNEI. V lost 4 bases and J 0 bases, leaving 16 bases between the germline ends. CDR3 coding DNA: TGTGCCAGCAGTGGGACAGTGGCTTCATTCTCCTACGAGCAGTACTTC. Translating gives CASSGTVASFSYEQYF.

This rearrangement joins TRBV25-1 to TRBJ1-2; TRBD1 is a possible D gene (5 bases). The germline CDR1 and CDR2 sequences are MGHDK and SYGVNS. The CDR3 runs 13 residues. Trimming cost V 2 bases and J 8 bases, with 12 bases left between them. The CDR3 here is CASSEPGPGGYTF. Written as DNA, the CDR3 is TGTGCCAGCAGTGAACCAGGACCAGGGGGCTACACCTTC.

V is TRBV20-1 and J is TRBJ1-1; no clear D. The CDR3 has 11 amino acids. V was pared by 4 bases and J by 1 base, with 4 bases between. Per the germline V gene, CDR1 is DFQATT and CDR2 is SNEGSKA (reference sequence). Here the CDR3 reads CSANWNTEAFF. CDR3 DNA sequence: TGCAGTGCTAACTGGAACACTGAAGCTTTCTTT.

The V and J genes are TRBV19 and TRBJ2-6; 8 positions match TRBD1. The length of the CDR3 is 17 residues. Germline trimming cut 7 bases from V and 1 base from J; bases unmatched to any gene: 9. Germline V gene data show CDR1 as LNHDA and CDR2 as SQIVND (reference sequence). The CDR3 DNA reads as TGTGCCAGTATCCAGGGGGCGCTTGGGTCTGGGGCCAACGTCCTGACTTTC. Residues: CASIQGALGSGANVLTF. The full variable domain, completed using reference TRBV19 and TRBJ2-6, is DGGITQSPKYLFRKEGQNVTLSCEQNLNHDAMYWYRQDPGQGLRLIYYSQIVNDFQKGDIAEGYSVSREKKESFPLTVTSAQKNPTAFYLCASIQGALGSGANVLTFGAGSRLTVL.

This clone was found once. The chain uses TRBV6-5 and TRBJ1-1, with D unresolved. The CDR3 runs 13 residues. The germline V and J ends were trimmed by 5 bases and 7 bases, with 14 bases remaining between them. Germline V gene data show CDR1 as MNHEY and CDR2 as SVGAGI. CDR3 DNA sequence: TGTGCCAGCAGTGCCGAGTCTACAGTTGAAGCTTTCTTT. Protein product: CASSAESTVEAFF.

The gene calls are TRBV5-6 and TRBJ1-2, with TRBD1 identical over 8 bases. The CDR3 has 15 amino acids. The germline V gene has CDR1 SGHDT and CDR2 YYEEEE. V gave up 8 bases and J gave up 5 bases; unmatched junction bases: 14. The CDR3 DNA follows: TGTGCCAGTTGGGTTATGGACAGGGTAGGGTATGGCTACACCTTC. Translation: CASWVMDRVGYGYTF.

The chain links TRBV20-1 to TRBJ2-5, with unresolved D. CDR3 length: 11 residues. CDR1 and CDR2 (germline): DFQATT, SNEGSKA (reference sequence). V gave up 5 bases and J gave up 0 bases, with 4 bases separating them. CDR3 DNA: TGCAGTGCTCTTCACCAAGAGACCCAGTACTTC. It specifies CSALHQETQYF.

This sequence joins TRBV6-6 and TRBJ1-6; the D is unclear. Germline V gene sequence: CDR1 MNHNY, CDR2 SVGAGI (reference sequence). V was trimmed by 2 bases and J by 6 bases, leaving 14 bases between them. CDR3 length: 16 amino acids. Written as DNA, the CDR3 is TGTGCCAGCAGTTACAGGGAGTCGTCCCTTAATTCACCCCTCCACTTT. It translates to CASSYRESSLNSPLHF.

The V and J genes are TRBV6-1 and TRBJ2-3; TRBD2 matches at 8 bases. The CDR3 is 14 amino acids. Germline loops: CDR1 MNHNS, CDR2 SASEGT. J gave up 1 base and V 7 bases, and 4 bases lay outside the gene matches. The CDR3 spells CASTRSGGTDTQYF. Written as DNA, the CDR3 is TGTGCCAGCACCCGTAGCGGGGGCACAGATACGCAGTATTTT.

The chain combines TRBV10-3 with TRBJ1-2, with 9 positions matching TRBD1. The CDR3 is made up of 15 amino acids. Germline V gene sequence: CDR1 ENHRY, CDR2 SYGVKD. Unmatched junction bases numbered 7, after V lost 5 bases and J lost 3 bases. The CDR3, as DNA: TGTGCCATCAGTCCGGGACAGGGTGATCACTATGGCTACACCTTC. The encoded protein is CAISPGQGDHYGYTF.

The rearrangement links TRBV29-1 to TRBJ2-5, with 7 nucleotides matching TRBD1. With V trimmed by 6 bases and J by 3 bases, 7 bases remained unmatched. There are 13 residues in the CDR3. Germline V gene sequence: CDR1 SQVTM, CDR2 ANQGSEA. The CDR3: CSVTGQDEETQYF. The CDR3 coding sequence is TGCAGCGTGACAGGGCAGGACGAAGAGACCCAGTACTTC.

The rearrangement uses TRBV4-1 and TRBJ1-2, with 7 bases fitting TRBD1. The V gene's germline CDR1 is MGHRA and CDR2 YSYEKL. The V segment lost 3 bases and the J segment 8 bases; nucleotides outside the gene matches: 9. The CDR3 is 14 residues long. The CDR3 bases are TGCGCCAGCAGCCAGTTTCCGGGACAGAAGGGCTACACCTTC. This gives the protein CASSQFPGQKGYTF.

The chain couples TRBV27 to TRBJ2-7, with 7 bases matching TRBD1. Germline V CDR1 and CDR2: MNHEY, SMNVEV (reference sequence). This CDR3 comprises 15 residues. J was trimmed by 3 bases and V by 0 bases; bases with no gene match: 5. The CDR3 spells CASSLSRAGGYEQYF. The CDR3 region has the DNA TGTGCCAGCAGTTTATCGAGGGCAGGGGGCTACGAGCAGTACTTC.

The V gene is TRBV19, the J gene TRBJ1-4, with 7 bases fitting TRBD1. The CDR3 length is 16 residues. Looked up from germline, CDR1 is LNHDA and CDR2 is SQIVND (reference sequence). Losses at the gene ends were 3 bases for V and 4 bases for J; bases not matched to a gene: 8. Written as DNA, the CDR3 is TGTGCCAGTAGTATGGTACCGGGACAGATTAATGAAAAACTGTTTTTT. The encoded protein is CASSMVPGQINEKLFF.

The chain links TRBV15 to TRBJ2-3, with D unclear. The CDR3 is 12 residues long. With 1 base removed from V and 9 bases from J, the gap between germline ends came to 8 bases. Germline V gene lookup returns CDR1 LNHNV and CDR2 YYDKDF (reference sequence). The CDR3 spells CATSRAANTQYF. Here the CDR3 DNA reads TGTGCCACCAGCAGAGCTGCGAACACGCAGTATTTT.

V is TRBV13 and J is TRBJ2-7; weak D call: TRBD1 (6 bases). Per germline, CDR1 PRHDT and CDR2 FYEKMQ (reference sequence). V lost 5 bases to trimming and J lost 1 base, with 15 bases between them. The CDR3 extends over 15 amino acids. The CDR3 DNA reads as TGTGCCAGCAGCCCGTACAGGGTTAATTCCTACGAGCAGTACTTC. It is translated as CASSPYRVNSYEQYF. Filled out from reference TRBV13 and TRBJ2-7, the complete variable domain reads AAGVIQSPRHLIKEKRETATLKCYPIPRHDTVYWYQQGPGQDPQFLISFYEKMQSDKGSIPDRFSAQQFSDYHSELNMSSLELGDSALYFCASSPYRVNSYEQYFGPGTRLTVT.

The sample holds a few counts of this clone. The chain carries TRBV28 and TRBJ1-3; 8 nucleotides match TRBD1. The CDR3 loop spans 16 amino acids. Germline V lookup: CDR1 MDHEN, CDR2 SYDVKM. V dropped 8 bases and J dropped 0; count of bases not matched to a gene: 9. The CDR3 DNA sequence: TGTGCCAGCGGGCAGGGGGCGAGGGCCTCTGGAAACACCATATATTTT. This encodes CASGQGARASGNTIYF.

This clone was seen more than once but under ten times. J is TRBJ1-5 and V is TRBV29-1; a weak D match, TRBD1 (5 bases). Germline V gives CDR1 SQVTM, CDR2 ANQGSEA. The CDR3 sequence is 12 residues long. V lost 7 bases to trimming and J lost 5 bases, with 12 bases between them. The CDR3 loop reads CSAIEGDQPQHF. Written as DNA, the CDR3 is TGCAGCGCAATAGAAGGGGATCAGCCCCAGCATTTT.

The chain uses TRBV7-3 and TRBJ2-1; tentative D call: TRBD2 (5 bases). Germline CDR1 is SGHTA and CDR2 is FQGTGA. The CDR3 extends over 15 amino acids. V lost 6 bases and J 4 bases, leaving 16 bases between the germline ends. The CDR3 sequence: CASRSPGSLYNEQFF. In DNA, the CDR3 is TGTGCCAGCAGGTCACCTGGGAGCCTATACAATGAGCAGTTCTTC.

The CDR3 nucleotides read TGTGCCAGCAGCCTCGGAAACAGGGACGAGCAGTTCTTC. Amino acids: CASSLGNRDEQFF. The rearrangement links TRBV7-2 to TRBJ2-1, with TRBD1 as a possible D gene (6 bases). The V and J ends lost 5 bases and 10 bases respectively, with 15 bases between them. The CDR3 loop spans 13 amino acids. The germline V gene has CDR1 SGHTA and CDR2 FQGNSA.

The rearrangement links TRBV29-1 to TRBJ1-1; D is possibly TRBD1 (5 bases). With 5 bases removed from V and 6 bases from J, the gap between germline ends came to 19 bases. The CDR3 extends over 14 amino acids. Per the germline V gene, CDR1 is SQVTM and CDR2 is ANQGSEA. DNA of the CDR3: TGCAGCGTTTTAGGGGACTCCGGGTTGGCTGAAGCTTTCTTT. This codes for CSVLGDSGLAEAFF.

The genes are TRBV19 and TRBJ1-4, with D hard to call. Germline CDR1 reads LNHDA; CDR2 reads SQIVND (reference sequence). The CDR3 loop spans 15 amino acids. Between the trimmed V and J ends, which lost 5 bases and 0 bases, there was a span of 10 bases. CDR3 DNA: TGTGCCAGTAGTGACTTTCTGACAACTAATGAAAAACTGTTTTTT. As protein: CASSDFLTTNEKLFF.

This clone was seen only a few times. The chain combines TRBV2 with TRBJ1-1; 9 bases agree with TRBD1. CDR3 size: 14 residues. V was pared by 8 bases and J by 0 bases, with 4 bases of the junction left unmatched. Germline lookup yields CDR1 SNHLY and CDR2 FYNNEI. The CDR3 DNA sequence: TGTGCCAGCGGGACAGGGAGGGTGAACACTGAAGCTTTCTTT. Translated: CASGTGRVNTEAFF.

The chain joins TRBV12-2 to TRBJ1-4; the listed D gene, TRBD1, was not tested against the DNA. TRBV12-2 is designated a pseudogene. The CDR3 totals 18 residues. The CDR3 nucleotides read TGTGCAAGTCCCCCGGTTGGGGACAGGCGTTTCCCTAATGAAAAACTGTTTTTT. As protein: CASPPVGDRRFPNEKLFF.

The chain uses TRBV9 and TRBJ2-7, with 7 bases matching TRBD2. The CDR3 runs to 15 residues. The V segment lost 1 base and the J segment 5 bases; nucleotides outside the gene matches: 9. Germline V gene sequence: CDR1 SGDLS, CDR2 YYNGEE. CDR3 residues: CASSVFGGGSNEQYF. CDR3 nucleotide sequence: TGTGCCAGCAGCGTATTTGGGGGGGGGAGCAACGAGCAGTACTTC.

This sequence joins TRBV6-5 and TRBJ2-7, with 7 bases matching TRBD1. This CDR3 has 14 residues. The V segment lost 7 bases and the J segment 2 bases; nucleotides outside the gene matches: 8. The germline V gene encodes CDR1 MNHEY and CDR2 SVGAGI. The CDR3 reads CASKRDSRAYEQYF. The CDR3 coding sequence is TGTGCCAGCAAAAGGGACAGTAGGGCCTACGAGCAGTACTTC.

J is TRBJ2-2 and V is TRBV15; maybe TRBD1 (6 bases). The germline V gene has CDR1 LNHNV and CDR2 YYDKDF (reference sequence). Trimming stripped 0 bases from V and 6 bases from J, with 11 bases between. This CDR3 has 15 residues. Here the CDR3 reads CATSRDLSGAGELFF. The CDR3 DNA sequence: TGTGCCACCAGCAGAGATCTTTCAGGGGCCGGGGAGCTGTTTTTT. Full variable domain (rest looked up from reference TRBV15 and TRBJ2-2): DAMVIQNPRYQVTQFGKPVTLSCSQTLNHNVMYWYQQKSSQAPKLLFHYYDKDFNNEADTPDNFQSRRPNTSFCFLDIRSPGLGDTAMYLCATSRDLSGAGELFFGEGSRLTVL.

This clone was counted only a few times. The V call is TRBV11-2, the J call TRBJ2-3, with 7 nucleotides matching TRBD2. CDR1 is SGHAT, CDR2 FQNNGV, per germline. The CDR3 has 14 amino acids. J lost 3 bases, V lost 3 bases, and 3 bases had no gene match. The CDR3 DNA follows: TGTGCCAGCAGCTTCGGGGGGAAAACAGATACGCAGTATTTT. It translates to CASSFGGKTDTQYF.